The clone carrying this T cell receptor (beta chain) showed up many times. Its antigen is not identified. The time point: newly diagnosed GD, antithyroid drugs for less than 3 months. The authors made the TCR library using RNA they extracted from PBMCs. The peripheral blood volume drawn was 8.5 to 9 milliliters, and it was collected into EDTA tubes. The source of the sample is a study of regulatory T cells in long-lasting Graves disease. Findings and limits, study-wide: Newly diagnosed patients shared around 910 public clonotypes; persistent patients shared some 2,700. Lower TCR diversity was seen in persistent Graves' patients than in newly diagnosed ones.

CDR1 DFQATT and CDR2 SNEGSKA come from the germline V gene (reference sequence). V was pared by 6 bases and J by 5 bases, with 10 bases of the junction left unmatched. The CDR3 covers 15 residues. Arm-PCR with iRepertoire HTBI primers amplified the CDR3 regions for these TCR beta libraries. TCRdb re-called the multiplex PCR reads through MiXCR, storing one row per CDR3 protein. This sample has 400,000 to 650,000 distinct CDR3 sequences; approximately 16% occur once, and the top ten carry around 25%. The same data also went into a second study, on T cells in Graves' hyperthyroidism and ophthalmopathy. That paper states: Carried out on the TCR CDR3, a first-round RT-PCR used the HTBI primer set.

The chain uses TRBV20-1 and TRBJ2-1; 10 bases are shared with TRBD2. This receptor was identified in a woman aged 35 to 59 with Graves disease. The source material was peripheral blood mononuclear cells (PBMCs), sampled at new diagnosis, from a patient treated with antithyroid drugs. The CDR3 spells CSAPPGSGGNNEQFF. In DNA, the CDR3 is TGCAGTGCCCCCCCGGGTAGCGGGGGGAACAATGAGCAGTTCTTC.